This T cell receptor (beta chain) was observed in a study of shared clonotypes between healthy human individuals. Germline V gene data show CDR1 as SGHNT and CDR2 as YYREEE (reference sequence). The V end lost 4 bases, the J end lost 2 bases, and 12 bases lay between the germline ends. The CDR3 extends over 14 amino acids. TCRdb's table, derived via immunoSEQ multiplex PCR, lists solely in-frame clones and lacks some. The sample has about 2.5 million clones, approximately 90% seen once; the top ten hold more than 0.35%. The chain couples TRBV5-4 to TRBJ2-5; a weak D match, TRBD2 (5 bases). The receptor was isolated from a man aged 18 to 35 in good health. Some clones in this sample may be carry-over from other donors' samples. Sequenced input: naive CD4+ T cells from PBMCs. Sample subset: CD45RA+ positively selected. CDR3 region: CASSSPSTQETQYF. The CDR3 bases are TGTGCCAGCAGCAGCCCTAGCACTCAAGAGACCCAGTACTTC.